These T cell receptor beta chains were read from a single sample in a study of Graves' ophthalmopathy and Graves' hyperthyroidism. In TCRdb, the multiplex PCR reads were re-called with MiXCR into one record per CDR3 protein. The sample yields under 200,000 distinct CDR3 sequences, approximately 40% seen once. Specimen: peripheral blood. These receptor sequences come from a woman aged 40-49 years with Graves' ophthalmopathy. CDR3s include the opening cysteine and the closing phenylalanine or tryptophan. The order of the fields is J gene, V gene, clone size, D gene, CDR3 DNA, CDR3 protein. A D gene is named only where the DNA matches it firmly. Expanded clones are given a class, and other clones once, few, many or no size at all.

TRBJ1-2 | TRBV6-5 | many | . | TGTGCCAGCAGCATGACCTCTGACCATTCCTATGGCTACACCTTC | CASSMTSDHSYGYTF
TRBJ2-4 | TRBV7-9 | many | . | TGTGCCAGCAGCCCCGCGGGAAACATTCAGTACTTC | CASSPAGNIQYF
TRBJ1-1 | TRBV6-1 | . | TRBD1 | TGTGCCAGCAGTCCACAGGGGTTGACTGAAGCTTTCTTT | CASSPQGLTEAFF
TRBJ2-1 | TRBV10-2 | . | . | TGCGCCAGCAGTGAGTCTGGCTACAATGAGCAGTTCTTC | CASSESGYNEQFF
TRBJ1-1 | TRBV7-2 | . | . | TGTGCCAGCAGCTTAAAGGGGCGAGGAACTGAAGCTTTCTTT | CASSLKGRGTEAFF
TRBJ1-1 | TRBV7-2 | many | . | TGTGCCAGCAGCTCCCCCGAGGGATGGGGGAACACTGAAGCTTTCTTT | CASSSPEGWGNTEAFF
TRBJ1-5 | TRBV2 | . | . | TGTGCCAGCATGGCAGAGTATAGCAATCAGCCCCAGCATTTT | CASMAEYSNQPQHF
TRBJ2-3 | TRBV18 | . | . | TGTGCGGGGGCGAGCACAGATACGCAGTATTTT | CAGASTDTQYF
TRBJ1-6 | TRBV7-2 | many | . | TGTGCCAGCAGCTCTCAGGGAAATAATTCACCCCTCCACTTT | CASSSQGNNSPLHF
TRBJ2-5 | TRBV28 | . | TRBD2 | TGTGCCAGCAGTTTTCGGTTAGCGGGAAGACAGACCCAGTACTTC | CASSFRLAGRQTQYF
TRBJ2-7 | TRBV6-2/TRBV6-3 | many | TRBD1 | TGTGCCAGCAGTTCCGGGACAGGCGTCCTACCGCAGTACTTC | CASSSGTGVLPQYF
TRBJ1-1 | TRBV19 | many | TRBD1 | TGTGCCAGTACCCAGGGACAGGGAGGAATACCTGAAGCTTTCTTT | CASTQGQGGIPEAFF
TRBJ2-7 | TRBV24-1 | . | . | TGTGCCACCAGTGATTTCCCCTCCTACGAGCAGTACTTC | CATSDFPSYEQYF
TRBJ1-5 | TRBV6-1 | many | . | TGTGCCAGCAGTGCCACCCGAAGCCTCAATCAGCCCCAGCATTTT | CASSATRSLNQPQHF
TRBJ1-6 | TRBV6-1 | . | . | TGTGCCAGCAGCGATGACAGGAGATCACCCCTCCACTTT | CASSDDRRSPLHF
TRBJ2-5 | TRBV20-1 | many | . | TGCAGTGCCCAACTAGGGATGGGGGAGACCCAGTACTTC | CSAQLGMGETQYF
TRBJ1-2 | TRBV19 | many | . | TGTGCCAGTACTGTCCGAACTAACTATGGCTACACCTTC | CASTVRTNYGYTF
TRBJ1-1 | TRBV28 | many | . | TGTGCCAGCAGTAATCGATTAGGGGCGAACACTGAAGCTTTCTTT | CASSNRLGANTEAFF
TRBJ1-5 | TRBV20-1 | many | . | TGCAGTGCTAGTGACCCGGGATCCGGGGGTGGCAATCAGCCCCAGCATTTT | CSASDPGSGGGNQPQHF
TRBJ1-1 | TRBV6-1 | . | . | TGTGCCAGTACCGGAGCAGGGGACACTGAAGCTTTCTTT | CASTGAGDTEAFF
TRBJ2-7 | TRBV7-2 | few | . | TGTGCCAGCAGCTTAGAGCGGACCTACGAGCAGTACTTC | CASSLERTYEQYF
TRBJ1-6 | TRBV7-3 | many | . | TGTGCCAGCAGCTTAAATCCCGGGGGCAATTCACCCCTCCACTTT | CASSLNPGGNSPLHF
TRBJ1-1 | TRBV6-5 | . | . | TGTGCCAGCAGTTACGGGGGCCGTTCAGCTGAAGCTTTATTT | CASSYGGRSAEALF
TRBJ1-1 | TRBV11-2 | many | . | TGTGCCAGCAGCCCAGAATTGGGGGAAGCTTTCTTT | CASSPELGEAFF
TRBJ1-2 | TRBV20-1 | . | TRBD1 | TGCAGTGCTAGACCGGACAGGAACTATGGCTACACCTTC | CSARPDRNYGYTF
TRBJ2-7 | TRBV7-9 | . | TRBD2 | TGTGCCAGCAGCTTCGTCGGCGGGAGTAGTGACGAGCAGTACTTC | CASSFVGGSSDEQYF
TRBJ2-7 | TRBV7-8 | . | TRBD2 | TGTGCCAGCAGCTTAATCGGGACTAGCGGCGACGAGCAGTACTTC | CASSLIGTSGDEQYF
TRBJ2-7 | TRBV4-1 | many | TRBD1 | TGCGCCAGCAGCCAAGTCAGGGGGACCGCGACCTACGAGCAGTACTTC | CASSQVRGTATYEQYF
TRBJ2-5 | TRBV6-2/TRBV6-3 | many | . | TGTGCCAGCAGTTACGGGGGTCACCAAGAGACCCAGTACTTC | CASSYGGHQETQYF
TRBJ2-7 | TRBV9 | many | . | TGTGCCAGCAGCGTAACAGCAGGCTCCTACGAGCAGTACTTC | CASSVTAGSYEQYF
TRBJ2-7 | TRBV27 | once | TRBD2 | TGTGCCAGCAGAGGACTAGCGGGAGGGGAGCAGTACTTC | CASRGLAGGEQYF
TRBJ1-2 | TRBV5-1 | many | . | TGCGCCAGCTCGTTCAATCAGAACTATGGCTACACCTTC | CASSFNQNYGYTF
TRBJ2-2 | TRBV12-3/TRBV12-4 | . | . | TGTGCCAGCAGTTTGGTCATCACCGGGGAGCTGTTTTTT | CASSLVITGELFF
TRBJ2-7 | TRBV7-2 | many | . | TGTGCCAGCACCAACTCCTACGAGCAGTACTTC | CASTNSYEQYF
TRBJ1-5 | TRBV20-1 | . | TRBD1 | TGCAGTGCGGCCTCCGGGGGACAGACTTGGGGTCAGCCCCAGCATTTT | CSAASGGQTWGQPQHF
TRBJ2-7 | TRBV7-9 | many | TRBD1 | TGTGCCAGCAGCTCACAAGACAGGGGGAGCGAGCAGTACTTC | CASSSQDRGSEQYF
TRBJ2-5 | TRBV7-2 | . | . | TGTGCCAGCAGCTTAGTGACAGGAGGTCCGCTGGGGACCCAGTACTTC | CASSLVTGGPLGTQYF
TRBJ1-1 | TRBV27 | . | . | TGTGCCAGCAGTTTATCGAGAGGCACTGAAGCTTTCTTT | CASSLSRGTEAFF
TRBJ2-7 | TRBV6-2/TRBV6-3 | few | . | TGTGCCAGCAGGGGGTTGACCGCCGAGCAGTACTTC | CASRGLTAEQYF
TRBJ2-7 | TRBV5-1 | . | . | TGCGCCAGCAGCCCTGGACAGATTGGCGACGAGCAGTACTTC | CASSPGQIGDEQYF
TRBJ2-7 | TRBV6-1 | . | TRBD2 | TGTGCCTCGATCAGACCGGGACTAGCAGGCGAGCAGTACTTC | CASIRPGLAGEQYF
TRBJ2-7 | TRBV6-2/TRBV6-3 | . | . | TGTGCCAGCAGTTACTCAATTTTGGCTGTGGATTTACACGAGCAGTACTTC | CASSYSILAVDLHEQYF
TRBJ1-1 | TRBV19 | medium-sized | . | TGTGCCAGTAGTGAACAGGGTTTGGGGGACATGAACACTGAAGCTTTCTTT | CASSEQGLGDMNTEAFF
TRBJ1-5 | TRBV18 | many | TRBD1 | TGTGCCAGCTCACTCACACAGGGGTCGGGACAGCCCCAGCATTTT | CASSLTQGSGQPQHF
TRBJ1-1 | TRBV11-2 | once | . | TGTGCCAGCAGCTTCGACAGCCCGCTTGAAGCTTTCTTT | CASSFDSPLEAFF
TRBJ1-5 | TRBV30 | many | . | TGTGCCTGGAGTGTACCTTACAGGGTTAGCAATCAGCCCCAGCATTTT | CAWSVPYRVSNQPQHF
TRBJ1-1 | TRBV12-5 | . | . | TGTGCTAGTGGTTTGGCCCTGAACACTGAAGCTTTCTTT | CASGLALNTEAFF
TRBJ1-1 | TRBV30 | . | . | TGTGCCTGGAGCCGGACAGCGAACACTGAAGCTTTCTTT | CAWSRTANTEAFF
TRBJ2-7 | TRBV18 | many | . | TGTGCCAGCTCACCACCAAACTATAGCCGAGATTATTACGAGCAGTACTTC | CASSPPNYSRDYYEQYF
TRBJ2-7 | TRBV6-2/TRBV6-3 | . | . | TGTGCCAGCACCCAACTGTACGAGCAGTACTTC | CASTQLYEQYF
TRBJ2-2 | TRBV6-1 | many | TRBD1 | TGTGCCAGCAGCTCACCCGGACAGGAATCCCCCGGGGAGCTGTTTTTT | CASSSPGQESPGELFF
TRBJ2-7 | TRBV6-2/TRBV6-3 | few | TRBD1 | TGTGCCAGCAGAACTACAGGGGTCTACGAGCAGTACTTC | CASRTTGVYEQYF
TRBJ1-2 | TRBV5-6 | many | TRBD1 | TGTGCCAGCACCGGGACAGGGGGCAGTCGGTATGGCTACACCTTC | CASTGTGGSRYGYTF
TRBJ1-2 | TRBV6-1 | many | TRBD1 | TGTGCCAGCAGTGGGGACAGGGTTGGCTACACCTTC | CASSGDRVGYTF